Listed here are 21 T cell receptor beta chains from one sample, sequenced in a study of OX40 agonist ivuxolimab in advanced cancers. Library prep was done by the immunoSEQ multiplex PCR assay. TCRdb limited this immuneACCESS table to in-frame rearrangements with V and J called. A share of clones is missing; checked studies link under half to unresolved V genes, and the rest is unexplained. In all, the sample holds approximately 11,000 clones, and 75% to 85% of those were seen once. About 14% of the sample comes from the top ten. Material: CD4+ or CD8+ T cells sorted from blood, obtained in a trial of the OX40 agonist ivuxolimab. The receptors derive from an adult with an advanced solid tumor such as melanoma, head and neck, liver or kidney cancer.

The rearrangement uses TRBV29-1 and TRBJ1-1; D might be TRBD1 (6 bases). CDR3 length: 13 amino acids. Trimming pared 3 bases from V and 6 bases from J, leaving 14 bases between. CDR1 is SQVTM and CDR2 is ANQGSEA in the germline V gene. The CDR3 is CSVDRQGMAEAFF. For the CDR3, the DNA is TGCAGCGTTGATAGGCAGGGGATGGCTGAAGCTTTCTTT.

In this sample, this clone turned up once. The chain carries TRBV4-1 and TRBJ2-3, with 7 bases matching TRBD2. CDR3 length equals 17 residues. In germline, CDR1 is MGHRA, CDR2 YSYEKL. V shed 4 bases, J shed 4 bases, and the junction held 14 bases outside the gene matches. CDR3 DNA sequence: TGCGCCAGCAGCCCACTCGTGACTAGCAAGGAAGCAGATACGCAGTATTTT. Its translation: CASSPLVTSKEADTQYF.

CDR3 DNA: TGCGCCAGCAGTGAGGTGGAGGAGCAGTTCTTC. This translates into CASSEVEEQFF. The J gene is TRBJ2-1, the V gene TRBV10-2; D is ambiguous. V lost 2 bases, J lost 10 bases, and 6 bases lay in between. The length of the CDR3 is 11 residues. Germline V lookup: CDR1 WSHSY, CDR2 SAAADI.

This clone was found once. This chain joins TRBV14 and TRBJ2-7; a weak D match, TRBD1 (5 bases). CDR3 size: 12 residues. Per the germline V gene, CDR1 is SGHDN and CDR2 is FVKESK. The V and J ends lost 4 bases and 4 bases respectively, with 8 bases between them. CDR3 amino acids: CASSPQGYEQYF. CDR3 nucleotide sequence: TGTGCCAGCAGCCCGCAGGGTTACGAGCAGTACTTC.

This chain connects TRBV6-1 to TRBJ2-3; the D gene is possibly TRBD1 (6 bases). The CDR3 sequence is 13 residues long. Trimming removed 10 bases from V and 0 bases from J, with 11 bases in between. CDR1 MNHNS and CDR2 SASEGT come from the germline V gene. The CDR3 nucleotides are TGTGCCACCCTGACAGGCAGCACAGATACGCAGTATTTT. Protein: CATLTGSTDTQYF.

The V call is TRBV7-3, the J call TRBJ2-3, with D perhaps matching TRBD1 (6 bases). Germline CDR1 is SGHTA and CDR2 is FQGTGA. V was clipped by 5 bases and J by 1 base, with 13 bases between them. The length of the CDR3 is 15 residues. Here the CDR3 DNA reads TGTGCCAGCAGCCAAACAGGGTCGGGCACAGATACGCAGTATTTT. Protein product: CASSQTGSGTDTQYF.

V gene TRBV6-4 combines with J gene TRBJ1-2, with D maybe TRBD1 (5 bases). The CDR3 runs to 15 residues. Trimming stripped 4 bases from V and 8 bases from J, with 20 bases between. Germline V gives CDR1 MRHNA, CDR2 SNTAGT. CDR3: CASSGTWTAEGGYTF. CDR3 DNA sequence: TGTGCCAGCAGTGGGACTTGGACGGCCGAGGGGGGCTACACCTTC.

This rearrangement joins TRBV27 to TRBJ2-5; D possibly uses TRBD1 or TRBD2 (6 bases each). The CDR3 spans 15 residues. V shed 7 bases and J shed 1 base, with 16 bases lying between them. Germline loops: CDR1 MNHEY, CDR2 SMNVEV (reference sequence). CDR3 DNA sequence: TGTGCCAGCAACCTTGTGGGGGGCCCCCAAGAGACCCAGTACTTC. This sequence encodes CASNLVGGPQETQYF.

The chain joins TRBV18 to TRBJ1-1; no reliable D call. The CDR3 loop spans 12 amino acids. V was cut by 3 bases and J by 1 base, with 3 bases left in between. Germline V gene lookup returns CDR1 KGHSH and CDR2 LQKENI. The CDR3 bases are TGTGCCAGCTCACCGGGGAACACTGAAGCTTTCTTT. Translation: CASSPGNTEAFF.

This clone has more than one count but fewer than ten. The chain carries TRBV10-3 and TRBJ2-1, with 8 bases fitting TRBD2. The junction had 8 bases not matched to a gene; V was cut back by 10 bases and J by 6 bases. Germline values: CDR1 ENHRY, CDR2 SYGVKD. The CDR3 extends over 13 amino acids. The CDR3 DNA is TGTGCCACAGGGGCGGGAGGAGTCAATGAGCAGTTCTTC. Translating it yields CATGAGGVNEQFF.

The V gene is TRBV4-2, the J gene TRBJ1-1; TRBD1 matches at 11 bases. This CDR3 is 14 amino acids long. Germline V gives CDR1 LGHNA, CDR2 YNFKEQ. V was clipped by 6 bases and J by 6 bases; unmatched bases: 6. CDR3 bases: TGTGCCAGCAGTTTGGACAGGGGGCACGCTGAAGCTTTCTTT. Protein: CASSLDRGHAEAFF.

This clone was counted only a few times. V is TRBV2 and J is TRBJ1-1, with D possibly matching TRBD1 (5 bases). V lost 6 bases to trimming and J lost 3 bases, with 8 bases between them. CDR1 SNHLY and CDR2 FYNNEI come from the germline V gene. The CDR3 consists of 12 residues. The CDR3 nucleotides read TGTGCCAGCAGGGCAGGGTACACTGAAGCTTTCTTT. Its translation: CASRAGYTEAFF.

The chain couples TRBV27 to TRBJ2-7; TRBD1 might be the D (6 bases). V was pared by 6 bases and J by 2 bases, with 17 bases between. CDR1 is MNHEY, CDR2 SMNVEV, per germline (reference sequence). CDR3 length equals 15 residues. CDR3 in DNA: TGTGCCAGCAGCGACAACAGGGAGTCAACCTACGAGCAGTACTTC. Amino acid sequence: CASSDNRESTYEQYF.

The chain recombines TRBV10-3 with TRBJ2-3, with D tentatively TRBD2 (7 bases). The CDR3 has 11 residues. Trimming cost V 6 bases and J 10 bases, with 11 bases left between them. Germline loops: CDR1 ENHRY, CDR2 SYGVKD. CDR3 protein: CAISEGGAQYF. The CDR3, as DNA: TGTGCCATCAGCGAAGGGGGGGCGCAGTATTTT.

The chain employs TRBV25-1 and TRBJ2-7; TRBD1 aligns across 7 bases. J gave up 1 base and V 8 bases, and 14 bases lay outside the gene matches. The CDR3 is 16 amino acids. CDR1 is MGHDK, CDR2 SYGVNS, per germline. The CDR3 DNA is TGTGCCAGCCCCGGGACAGAACGAAGGGTTTCCTACGAGCAGTACTTC. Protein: CASPGTERRVSYEQYF.

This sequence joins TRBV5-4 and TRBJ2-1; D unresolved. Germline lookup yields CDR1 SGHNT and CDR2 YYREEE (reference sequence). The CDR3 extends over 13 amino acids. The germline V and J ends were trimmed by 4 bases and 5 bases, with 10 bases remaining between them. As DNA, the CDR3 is TGTGCCAGCAGCGCTATTGAGAACAATGAGCAGTTCTTC. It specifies CASSAIENNEQFF.

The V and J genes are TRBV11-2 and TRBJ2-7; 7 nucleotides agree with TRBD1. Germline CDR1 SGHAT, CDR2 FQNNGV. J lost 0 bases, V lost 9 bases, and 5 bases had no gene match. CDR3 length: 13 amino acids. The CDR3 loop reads CASRYRGSYEQYF. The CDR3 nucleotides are TGTGCCAGTCGCTACAGGGGCTCCTACGAGCAGTACTTC.

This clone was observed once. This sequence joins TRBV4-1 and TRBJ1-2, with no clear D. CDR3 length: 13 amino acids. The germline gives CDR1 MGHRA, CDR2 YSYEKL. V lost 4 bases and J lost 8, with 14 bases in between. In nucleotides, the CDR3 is TGCGCCAGCAGCCCTCGACTACACGAGGGCTACACCTTC. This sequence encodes CASSPRLHEGYTF.

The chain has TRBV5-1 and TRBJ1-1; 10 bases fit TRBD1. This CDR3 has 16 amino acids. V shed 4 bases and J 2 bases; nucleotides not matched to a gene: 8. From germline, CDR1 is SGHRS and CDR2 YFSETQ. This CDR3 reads CASSPRQGALNTEAFF. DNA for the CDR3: TGCGCCAGCAGCCCTCGACAGGGGGCTCTAAACACTGAAGCTTTCTTT.

CDR3 in amino acids: CASSLGILADEETQYF. The CDR3 nucleotides are TGTGCCAGCAGCTTAGGGATCTTGGCGGACGAAGAGACCCAGTACTTC. V usage is TRBV7-3 and J usage is TRBJ2-5; the D is unclear. Germline values: CDR1 SGHTA, CDR2 FQGTGA. Trimming removed 2 bases from V and 3 bases from J, with 16 bases in between. CDR3 length equals 16 residues.

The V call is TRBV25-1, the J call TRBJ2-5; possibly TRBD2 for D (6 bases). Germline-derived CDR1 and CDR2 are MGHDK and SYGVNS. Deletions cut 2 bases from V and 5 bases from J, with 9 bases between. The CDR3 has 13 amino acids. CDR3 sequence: CASSERLAETQYF. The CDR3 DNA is TGTGCCAGCAGTGAACGCCTAGCGGAGACCCAGTACTTC.